A selection of T cell receptor beta chains follows, all from one sample in a study of blood T cell repertoires in COVID-19. The repertoire was sequenced with immunoSEQ multiplex PCR; TCRdb's copy has only in-frame clones and lacks some. The data hold over 60,000 clones, with roughly 82% observed a single time. Input material: peripheral blood. The receptors were gathered from a human donor in a cohort sampled during active COVID-19. The CDR3 runs from the conserved cysteine through the conserved F or W. D genes are given only for firm matches. Clone size appears in some rows only: once, few, many, or a class for an expanded clone.

.	.	TRBV7-2	TRBJ2-2	CASSLSVPGELFF	TGTGCCAGCAGCTTATCGGTCCCCGGGGAGCTGTTTTTT
.	.	TRBV11-2	TRBJ2-7	CASTLGSSPMEQYF	TGTGCCAGCACCCTAGGTAGTAGCCCGATGGAGCAGTACTTC
.	.	TRBV5-5	TRBJ2-7	CASSSAGYEQYF	TGTGCCAGCAGCTCTGCAGGTTACGAGCAGTACTTC
.	.	TRBV5-6	TRBJ1-2	CASSPDGDGYTF	TGTGCCAGCAGCCCGGACGGGGATGGCTACACCTTC
TRBD1	.	TRBV18	TRBJ2-7	CASSPPLGTGDEQYF	TGTGCCAGCTCACCACCGCTTGGGACAGGGGACGAGCAGTACTTC
.	.	TRBV4-3	TRBJ1-1	CASSQDMRQDNTEAFF	TGCGCCAGCAGCCAAGATATGCGACAGGACAACACTGAAGCTTTCTTT
.	.	TRBV2	TRBJ2-5	CASLFRTDQGETQYF	TGTGCCAGCTTGTTCCGGACAGACCAGGGGGAGACCCAGTACTTC
.	.	TRBV4-1	TRBJ1-6	CASSQYDGGASPLHF	TGCGCCAGCAGCCAATACGACGGAGGAGCCTCACCCCTCCACTTT
TRBD1	.	TRBV5-1	TRBJ2-7	CASSQFTGEGYEQYF	TGCGCCAGCAGCCAGTTTACAGGGGAAGGATACGAGCAGTACTTC
.	.	TRBV30	TRBJ1-2	CAWNSEMNGYGYTF	TGTGCCTGGAATTCCGAGATGAATGGCTATGGCTACACCTTC
.	.	TRBV2	TRBJ2-1	CASSEGLTTYNEQFF	TGTGCCAGCAGTGAAGGACTAACGACCTACAATGAGCAGTTCTTC
.	.	TRBV5-1	TRBJ2-7	CASSPGAPEPSYEQYF	TGCGCCAGCAGCCCTGGTGCGCCCGAGCCTTCCTACGAGCAGTACTTC
.	once	TRBV30	TRBJ2-7	CAWSDGRGAYEQYF	TGTGCCTGGAGTGACGGGCGGGGTGCCTACGAGCAGTACTTC
.	.	TRBV6-5	TRBJ2-7	CASIEGTYEQYF	TGTGCCAGCATCGAGGGAACCTACGAGCAGTACTTC
.	.	TRBV7-2	TRBJ1-1	CASSLKQGGDTEAFF	TGTGCCAGCAGCTTAAAACAGGGAGGGGACACTGAAGCTTTCTTT
.	.	TRBV7-9	TRBJ1-1	CASGDLAGRLGTEAFF	TGTGCCAGCGGCGACCTGGCAGGGAGGTTGGGCACTGAAGCTTTCTTT
.	.	TRBV6-6	TRBJ1-1	CASSSRGSEAFF	TGTGCCAGCAGTTCTCGGGGTTCTGAAGCTTTCTTT
TRBD2	.	TRBV7-9	TRBJ2-1	CASSSETSGGSSYNEQFF	TGTGCCAGCAGCTCGGAGACTAGCGGGGGTAGCTCCTACAATGAGCAGTTCTTC
TRBD1	.	TRBV5-5	TRBJ2-7	CASSPGTAWYEQYF	TGTGCCAGCAGCCCCGGGACAGCGTGGTACGAGCAGTACTTC
.	.	TRBV19	TRBJ1-1	CASAQQGNTEAFF	TGTGCCAGCGCTCAACAGGGGAACACTGAAGCTTTCTTT
.	.	TRBV3-1/TRBV3-2	TRBJ2-7	CASSPMTSTYEQYF	TGTGCCAGCAGCCCCATGACTAGTACCTACGAGCAGTACTTC
.	.	TRBV2	TRBJ2-3	CASRSGDSTDTQYF	TGTGCCAGCAGATCAGGGGATAGCACAGATACGCAGTATTTT
TRBD2	once	TRBV19	TRBJ2-3	CANTLPGAGGDLTDTQYF	TGTGCCAATACTCTACCGGGAGCGGGGGGGGACCTCACAGATACGCAGTATTTT
.	.	TRBV7-2	TRBJ2-6	CASSPQVLPSGANVLTF	TGTGCCAGCAGCCCACAGGTGCTCCCCTCTGGGGCCAACGTCCTGACTTTC
TRBD1	once	TRBV10-3	TRBJ2-5	CATRQGQETQYF	TGTGCCACCCGACAGGGGCAAGAGACCCAGTACTTC
.	many	TRBV11-2	TRBJ2-7	CASSLETESYEQYF	TGTGCCAGCAGCTTGGAGACCGAGTCCTACGAGCAGTACTTC
.	few	TRBV19	TRBJ1-1	CASSIPQQGNTEAFF	TGTGCCAGTAGTATTCCACAACAGGGAAACACTGAAGCTTTCTTT